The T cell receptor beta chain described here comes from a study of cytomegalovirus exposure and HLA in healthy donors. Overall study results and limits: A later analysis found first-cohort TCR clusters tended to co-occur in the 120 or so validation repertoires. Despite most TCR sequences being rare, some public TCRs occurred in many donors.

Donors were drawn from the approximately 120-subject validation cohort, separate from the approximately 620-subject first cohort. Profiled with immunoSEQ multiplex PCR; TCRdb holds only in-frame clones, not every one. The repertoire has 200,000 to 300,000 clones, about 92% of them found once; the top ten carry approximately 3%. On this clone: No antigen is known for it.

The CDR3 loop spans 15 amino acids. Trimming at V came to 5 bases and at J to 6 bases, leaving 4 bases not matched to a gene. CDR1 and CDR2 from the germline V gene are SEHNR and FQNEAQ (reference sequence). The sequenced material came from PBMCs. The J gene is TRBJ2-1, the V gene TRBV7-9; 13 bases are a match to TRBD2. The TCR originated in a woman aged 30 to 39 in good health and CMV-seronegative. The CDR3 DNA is TGTGCCAGCAGCGTCGGGACTAGCGGGACCAATGAGCAGTTCTTC. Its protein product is CASSVGTSGTNEQFF.